These T cell receptor beta chains were read from a single sample in a study of T cells in Graves' hyperthyroidism and ophthalmopathy. TCRdb reprocessed the multiplex PCR reads via MiXCR and lists one record per CDR3 protein. The sample includes approximately 300,000 distinct CDR3 sequences, over 15% of them seen just once. The material sequenced was blood. The receptors originated from a woman in her sixties or seventies with Graves' ophthalmopathy. Each CDR3 is given with its conserved first and last residue. Fields, in order: clone size, D gene, V gene, J gene, CDR3 DNA, CDR3 protein. A D gene is named only where the DNA matches it firmly. Size is omitted from some rows. Given values are once, few, many or a class for expanded clones.

>few|TRBD1|TRBV5-1|TRBJ2-2
TGCGCCAGCATCCCAGGGGGCCGCGATAACACCGGGGAGCTGTTTTTT
CASIPGGRDNTGELFF
>many|NA|TRBV7-8|TRBJ2-7
TGTGCCAGCAGCCCAGCGGTCGGGCACTACTACGAGCAGTACTTC
CASSPAVGHYYEQYF
>many|NA|TRBV27|TRBJ2-5
TGTGCCAGCAGTTTATGGGGGGCAGAAGAGACCCAGTACTTC
CASSLWGAEETQYF
>many|NA|TRBV6-1|TRBJ1-5
TGTGCCAGCAGTGCGGATGTCAGCCAGCCCCAGCATTTT
CASSADVSQPQHF
>NA|NA|TRBV9|TRBJ2-7
TGTGCCAGCAGCGTAGGGGACTCCTCAGAGCAGTACTTC
CASSVGDSSEQYF
>many|TRBD2|TRBV5-1|TRBJ2-7
TGCGCCAGCAGCTTGGGTCCCGGCGGGGGGGCTGGCGAGCAGTACTTC
CASSLGPGGGAGEQYF
>many|NA|TRBV7-2|TRBJ1-1
TGTGCCAGCAGCTTAAGGGCCGGGCTTAGCTCTGAAGCTTTCTTT
CASSLRAGLSSEAFF
>many|NA|TRBV15|TRBJ1-5
TGTGCCACCAGCAGAGAGGGGGGGCAGCCCCAGCATTTT
CATSREGGQPQHF
>NA|NA|TRBV7-9|TRBJ2-1
TGTGCCAGCAGTTTCAATGACAATGAGCAGTTCTTC
CASSFNDNEQFF
>many|TRBD2|TRBV6-1|TRBJ2-1
TGTGCCAGCAGTGCACTTAGCGGGGGGGCGGATGAGCAGTTCTTC
CASSALSGGADEQFF
>NA|TRBD1|TRBV24-1|TRBJ2-2
TGTGCCACCAGTGATTTTGGACAGGGGGCTTCGAGCACCGGGGAGCTGTTTTTT
CATSDFGQGASSTGELFF
>many|NA|TRBV27|TRBJ2-1
TGTGCCAGCAGTTTAAGGGGCATTCACTTCAATGAGCAGTTCTTC
CASSLRGIHFNEQFF
>NA|TRBD1|TRBV7-2|TRBJ2-3
TGTGCCAGCAGCGATACCGGGACAGGGGGCACAGATACGCAGTATTTT
CASSDTGTGGTDTQYF
>many|NA|TRBV20-1|TRBJ2-1
TGCAGTGCTAAAAACCCCCTCGGCGGCAATGAGCAGTTCTTC
CSAKNPLGGNEQFF
>many|TRBD2|TRBV20-1|TRBJ2-3
TGCAGTGCGGGAGCGGGGGGCGCAACAGATACGCAGTATTTT
CSAGAGGATDTQYF
>many|NA|TRBV11-1|TRBJ1-1
TGTGCCAGCAGCTGGACGGAGGTTACTGAAGCTTTCTTT
CASSWTEVTEAFF
>few|NA|TRBV6-1|TRBJ1-1
TGTGCCAGCAAAGGACGGGCGAACACTGAAGCTTTCTTT
CASKGRANTEAFF
>many|NA|TRBV5-1|TRBJ2-2
TGCGCCAGCAGCGCGGGACAGAACACCGGGGAGCTGTTTTTT
CASSAGQNTGELFF
>NA|NA|TRBV6-2/TRBV6-3|TRBJ1-1
TGTGCCAGCAGTTACAGGGGTGGAGCTGAAGCTTTCTTT
CASSYRGGAEAFF
>many|NA|TRBV7-6|TRBJ1-3
TGTGCCAGCAGCTTGGGAGGGGTTGGAAACACCATATATTTT
CASSLGGVGNTIYF
>many|TRBD2|TRBV2|TRBJ2-1
TGTGCCAGCAGTGTAGCGGGTGAGCAGTTCTTC
CASSVAGEQFF
>many|NA|TRBV30|TRBJ2-2
TGTGCCTGGAACACAGGGAACACCGGGGAGCTGTTTTTT
CAWNTGNTGELFF
>few|NA|TRBV6-1|TRBJ1-1
TGTGCCAGCAGTGAGTCTTTCCCCACTGAAGCTTTCTTT
CASSESFPTEAFF
>many|TRBD2|TRBV7-2|TRBJ2-1
TGTGCCAGCCGGACTAGCGGGGGCCCTAACTACAATGAGCAGTTCTTC
CASRTSGGPNYNEQFF
>few|NA|TRBV7-3|TRBJ2-3
TGTGCCAGCAGCTTAAATCTGGGGACAGATACGCAGTATTTT
CASSLNLGTDTQYF
>few|NA|TRBV6-5|TRBJ2-2
TGTGCCAGCAGTTACCCTCGGGTAGGACCGAACACCGGGGAGCTGTTTTTT
CASSYPRVGPNTGELFF
>many|NA|TRBV29-1|TRBJ2-1
TGCAGCGGGCTAGCGAGCTCCTACAATGAGCAGTTCTTC
CSGLASSYNEQFF
>few|NA|TRBV18|TRBJ1-4
TGTGCCAGCTCATCACTCAACAGTAATGAAAAACTGTTTTTT
CASSSLNSNEKLFF
>many|NA|TRBV12-3/TRBV12-4|TRBJ2-7
TGTGCCAGCAGTTTTAAGGTAGGGGCCGATGACCTCTACGAGCAGTACTTC
CASSFKVGADDLYEQYF
>many|TRBD1|TRBV6-1|TRBJ1-1
TGTGCCAGCAGTCCCGGGAGGACAGGGATCGGCACTGAAGCTTTCTTT
CASSPGRTGIGTEAFF
>few|TRBD1|TRBV4-1|TRBJ1-4
TGCGCCAGCAGCCAACCTAGGACAGGGAGTGGGGTAACTAATGAAAAACTGTTTTTT
CASSQPRTGSGVTNEKLFF
>few|NA|TRBV6-1|TRBJ2-7
TGTGCCAGCAGATACATCTACGAGCAGTACTTC
CASRYIYEQYF
>NA|TRBD1|TRBV7-9|TRBJ1-1
TGTGCCAGCAGCTTAGGGGGACAGGAGAACACTGAAGCTTTCTTT
CASSLGGQENTEAFF
>many|NA|TRBV7-2|TRBJ1-1
TGTGCCAGCAGCTTAGCAGCCGTAGACAGGGAAGCTTTCTTT
CASSLAAVDREAFF
>few|NA|TRBV5-1|TRBJ2-6
TGCGCCAGCAGCCCCAGTTGGTTAAGTAGTGGGGCCAACGTCCTGACTTTC
CASSPSWLSSGANVLTF
>few|TRBD2|TRBV7-2|TRBJ2-1
TGTGCCAGCAGCTTATACCGACTAGCGGGAGGAAATGAGCAGTTCTTC
CASSLYRLAGGNEQFF
>few|NA|TRBV27|TRBJ1-4
TGTGCCAGCACACCATATTGGGCACCCGCTAATGAAAAACTGTTTTTT
CASTPYWAPANEKLFF
>NA|NA|TRBV30|TRBJ1-4
TGTGCCTGGAGCTATGACGAAAAACTGTTTTTT
CAWSYDEKLFF
>many|NA|TRBV27|TRBJ2-7
TGTGCCAGCAGTTTATCGGGGTCCTGGGAGCAGTACTTC
CASSLSGSWEQYF
>many|NA|TRBV30|TRBJ2-1
TGTGCCTGGAGTGTAAATTTCAATGAGCAGTTCTTC
CAWSVNFNEQFF
>few|TRBD2|TRBV19|TRBJ2-2
TGTGCCAGTAGAAGAGGGACTAGCGGGATTGGGGAGCTGTTTTTT
CASRRGTSGIGELFF
>many|NA|TRBV20-1|TRBJ1-6
TGCAGTGCTAGCAGCAGGAGACGAGGGAATTCACCCCTCCACTTT
CSASSRRRGNSPLHF
>NA|NA|TRBV4-2|TRBJ1-1
TGTGCCAGCAGCAGATACATGAACACTGAAGCTTTCTTT
CASSRYMNTEAFF
>many|NA|TRBV20-1|TRBJ2-1
TGCAGTGCTAGAGCTTCCTACAATGAGCAGTTCTTC
CSARASYNEQFF
>few|TRBD2|TRBV13|TRBJ2-2
TGTGCCAGCAGCCTAGTGGCTAGCGGGGGGGAATTCACCGGGGAGCTGTTTTTT
CASSLVASGGEFTGELFF
>many|TRBD1|TRBV4-3|TRBJ1-2
TGTGCCAGCAGCCAATACAGGGGGAACTATGGCTACACCTTC
CASSQYRGNYGYTF
>many|NA|TRBV10-3|TRBJ1-1
TGTGCCATCGCGGTGGGCAGGATCGCGGGTGAAGCTTTCTTT
CAIAVGRIAGEAFF
>many|TRBD1|TRBV12-3/TRBV12-4|TRBJ2-7
TGTGCCAGCAGTTTAGTCTTATTAGGGACAGGGGCCTACGAGCAGTACTTC
CASSLVLLGTGAYEQYF